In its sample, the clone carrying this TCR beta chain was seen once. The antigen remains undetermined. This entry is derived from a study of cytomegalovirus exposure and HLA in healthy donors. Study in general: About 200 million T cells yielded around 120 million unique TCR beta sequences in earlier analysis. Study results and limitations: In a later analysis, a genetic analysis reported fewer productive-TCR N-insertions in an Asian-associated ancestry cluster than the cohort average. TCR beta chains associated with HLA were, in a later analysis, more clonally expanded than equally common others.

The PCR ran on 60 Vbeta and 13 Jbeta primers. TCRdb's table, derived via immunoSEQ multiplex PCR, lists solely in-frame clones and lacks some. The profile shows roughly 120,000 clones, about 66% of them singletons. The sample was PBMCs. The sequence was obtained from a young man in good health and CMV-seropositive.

In DNA, the CDR3 is TGTGCCAGCAGCGTAGGGCGGGACCACAATGAGCAGTTCTTC. It encodes CASSVGRDHNEQFF. This sequence joins TRBV9 and TRBJ2-1, with a weak D call TRBD2 (6 bases). The CDR3 is 14 residues long. Looked up from germline, CDR1 is SGDLS and CDR2 is YYNGEE. Between the trimmed V and J ends, which lost 0 bases and 5 bases, there was a span of 9 bases.